Below, 26 T cell receptor beta chains from the same sample are listed, as sequenced in a study of T cells in tuberculosis. The table came from immunoSEQ multiplex PCR; TCRdb's copy has only in-frame clones and leaves some out. Of over 25,000 clones in the sample, about 90% are singletons; the top ten hold roughly 6.4%. Time point in this sample: new active TB diagnosis, blood taken before or within 7 days of starting treatment. The source was PBMCs, collected at tuberculosis diagnosis. These receptors all come from an adult with tuberculosis. Some clones in this sample may be carry-over from other donors' samples.

This chain links TRBV5-1 with TRBJ1-2, with TRBD1 matching over 10 bases. Germline CDR1 reads SGHRS; CDR2 reads YFSETQ. The CDR3 runs to 14 residues. J gave up 8 bases and V 5 bases, and 9 bases lay outside the gene matches. The CDR3: CASSIDRGHDGYTF. In DNA form, the CDR3 reads TGCGCCAGCAGTATAGACAGGGGGCACGACGGCTACACCTTC.

The rearrangement joins TRBV10-3 to TRBJ1-6, with D hard to call. Germline lookup yields CDR1 ENHRY and CDR2 SYGVKD. V was pared by 0 bases and J by 5 bases, with 11 bases between. The CDR3 sequence is 16 residues long. The CDR3 spells CAISESRLRDNSPLHF. CDR3 nucleotides: TGTGCCATCAGTGAGTCCAGACTGAGGGATAATTCACCCCTCCACTTT.

This clone was recorded only once. This rearrangement joins TRBV18 to TRBJ2-3; D perhaps matches TRBD2 (6 bases). The germline V gene has CDR1 KGHSH and CDR2 LQKENI. Between the trimmed V and J ends, which lost 6 bases and 4 bases, there was a span of 17 bases. This CDR3 comprises 15 residues. The CDR3 sequence is CASSSSGVWADTQYF. CDR3 sequence (DNA): TGTGCCAGCTCGTCATCGGGGGTTTGGGCAGATACGCAGTATTTT.

This chain links TRBV7-3 with TRBJ2-7; D is perhaps TRBD2 (6 bases). Germline V CDR1 and CDR2: SGHTA, FQGTGA. The germline V and J ends were trimmed by 1 base and 0 bases, with 10 bases remaining between them. CDR3 size: 15 residues. The CDR3, as DNA: TGTGCCAGCAGCTTAAAAGGCGGGGCCTCCTACGAGCAGTACTTC. It specifies CASSLKGGASYEQYF.

The CDR3 sequence is CASSYGTGVDTGELFF. CDR3 DNA: TGTGCCAGCAGTTACGGGACAGGGGTGGACACCGGGGAGCTGTTTTTT. The V and J genes are TRBV6-5 and TRBJ2-2; 10 bases align to TRBD1. With 2 bases clipped from V and 3 bases from J, the junction kept 3 bases outside the gene matches. This CDR3 comprises 16 residues. Germline CDR1 is MNHEY and CDR2 is SVGAGI.

The genes are TRBV7-9 and TRBJ1-4, with D perhaps matching TRBD1 (5 bases). Germline assignment: CDR1 SEHNR and CDR2 FQNEAQ (reference sequence). The ends were cut back, 1 base at V and 8 bases at J, with 20 bases in the middle. The CDR3 sequence is 17 residues long. DNA of the CDR3: TGTGCCAGCAGCTTAGGCACGTTGGCGAGGAGGGGAGAAAAACTGTTTTTT. Its protein is CASSLGTLARRGEKLFF. The full variable domain, in which reference TRBV7-9 and TRBJ1-4 provide the parts outside the CDR3, is DTGVSQNPRHKITKRGQNVTFRCDPISEHNRLYWYRQTLGQGPEFLTYFQNEAQLEKSRLLSDRFSAERPKGSFSTLEIQRTEQGDSAMYLCASSLGTLARRGEKLFFGSGTQLSVL.

The rearrangement joins TRBV9 to TRBJ2-3; D call uncertain. The length of the CDR3 is 16 residues. Germline CDR1 reads SGDLS; CDR2 reads YYNGEE. V was cut by 0 bases and J by 1 base, with 12 bases left in between. The CDR3 protein is CASSVGFLGRTDTQYF. DNA for the CDR3: TGTGCCAGCAGCGTAGGGTTTCTAGGCCGCACAGATACGCAGTATTTT.

J is TRBJ2-2 and V is TRBV5-4; possible D gene TRBD2, 6 bases. The CDR3 loop spans 18 amino acids. V dropped 0 bases and J dropped 3 bases, with 18 bases sitting between them. Germline loops: CDR1 SGHNT, CDR2 YYREEE (reference sequence). CDR3 protein: CASSLEGPTRRDTGELFF. In nucleotides, the CDR3 is TGTGCCAGCAGCTTGGAGGGACCTACACGGAGGGACACCGGGGAGCTGTTTTTT.

The V call is TRBV7-6, the J call TRBJ2-1; D perhaps matches TRBD2 (5 bases). Looked up from germline, CDR1 is SGHVS and CDR2 is FNYEAQ. V lost 4 bases and J 4 bases, leaving 17 bases between the germline ends. The CDR3 is made up of 16 amino acids. The CDR3: CASSSTSWERYNEQFF. The CDR3 DNA sequence: TGTGCCAGCAGCTCAACTTCCTGGGAGAGGTACAATGAGCAGTTCTTC.

V is TRBV5-6 and J is TRBJ1-5; 9 bases agree with TRBD1. There are 15 residues in the CDR3. CDR1 and CDR2 from the germline V gene are SGHDT and YYEEEE. V shed 2 bases and J 3 bases; nucleotides not matched to a gene: 3. The CDR3 bases are TGTGCCAGCAGCTTAGGACAGGGGCTCAATCAGCCCCAGCATTTT. Its protein is CASSLGQGLNQPQHF.

This chain links TRBV7-9 with TRBJ1-6; 8 bases match TRBD1. CDR3 length: 16 amino acids. Trimming removed 2 bases from V and 6 bases from J; junction bases left unmatched: 6. CDR1 is SEHNR, CDR2 FQNEAQ, per germline (reference sequence). The CDR3 bases are TGTGCCAGCAGCTTAAAGACGGGACAGGCTAATTCACCCCTCCACTTT. Translating gives CASSLKTGQANSPLHF.

This chain uses TRBV12-5 with TRBJ1-4, with D possibly matching TRBD1 (5 bases). V lost 9 bases and J lost 8, with 13 bases in between. The CDR3 loop spans 12 amino acids. Germline V gene data show CDR1 as LGHNT and CDR2 as FRNRAP. The CDR3 sequence is CASQTPGEKLFF. CDR3 nucleotides: TGTGCTAGCCAGACCCCAGGGGAAAAACTGTTTTTT. The full variable domain, rest sourced from reference TRBV12-5 and TRBJ1-4, is DARVTQTPRHKVTEMGQEVTMRCQPILGHNTVFWYRQTMMQGLELLAYFRNRAPLDDSGMPKDRFSAEMPDATLATLKIQPSEPRDSAVYFCASQTPGEKLFFGSGTQLSVL.

The chain recombines TRBV20-1 with TRBJ1-2; D is possibly TRBD1 (5 bases). This CDR3 has 11 residues. The germline V gene has CDR1 DFQATT and CDR2 SNEGSKA (reference sequence). V dropped 7 bases and J dropped 4 bases, with 10 bases sitting between them. CDR3 sequence: CSGGGAYGYTF. CDR3 coding DNA: TGCAGTGGCGGAGGGGCCTATGGCTACACCTTC.

The rearrangement joins TRBV6-5 to TRBJ1-2, with a weak D call TRBD1 (6 bases). Trimming removed 6 bases from V and 7 bases from J, with 15 bases in between. Germline V gives CDR1 MNHEY, CDR2 SVGAGI. The CDR3 is made up of 13 amino acids. In nucleotides, the CDR3 is TGTGCCAGCAGCCAGGGGATTTATAGTGGCTACACCTTC. Its translation: CASSQGIYSGYTF.

Sample share makes this clone medium-sized. The chain joins TRBV29-1 to TRBJ2-7; maybe TRBD1 (6 bases). Germline V CDR1 and CDR2: SQVTM, ANQGSEA. There are 16 residues in the CDR3. The germline V and J ends were trimmed by 3 bases and 3 bases, with 21 bases remaining between them. Written as DNA, the CDR3 is TGCAGCGTTGAGCCCCTCGAAAGTGGGGGCCACTACGAGCAGTACTTC. This gives the protein CSVEPLESGGHYEQYF.

This chain uses TRBV27 with TRBJ2-3; the match to TRBD1 covers 11 bases. The CDR3 has 15 residues. V lost 3 bases, J lost 3 bases, and 2 bases stayed unmatched. CDR1 and CDR2 from the germline V gene are MNHEY and SMNVEV (reference sequence). The CDR3 loop is CASSLRDRGTDTQYF. As DNA, the CDR3 is TGTGCCAGCAGTTTGCGGGACAGGGGGACAGATACGCAGTATTTT.

V usage is TRBV5-6 and J usage is TRBJ2-1; TRBD2 agrees at 7 bases. V lost 0 bases and J lost 4; bases outside the gene matches: 4. Germline V CDR1 and CDR2: SGHDT, YYEEEE. The CDR3 runs to 15 residues. The CDR3 loop is CASSLVGGQYNEQFF. The CDR3 coding sequence is TGTGCCAGCAGCTTGGTGGGAGGGCAGTACAATGAGCAGTTCTTC.

This sequence joins TRBV18 and TRBJ2-5; the D is unclear. The last part of the DNA fits TRBJ2-7 better; the J call may be wrong. CDR3 size: 13 residues. The germline gives CDR1 KGHSH, CDR2 LQKENI. CDR3 sequence (DNA): TGTGCCAGCTCACCGTTCCCAGGCTACGAGCAGTACTTC. It yields the protein CASSPFPGYEQYF.

The CDR3 is CASSVAQQGSGNTEAFF. The CDR3 DNA is TGTGCCAGCAGCGTCGCCCAACAGGGTTCGGGTAACACTGAAGCTTTCTTT. The chain is built from TRBV7-7 and TRBJ1-1, with D perhaps matching TRBD1 (6 bases). Germline lookup yields CDR1 SSHAT and CDR2 FNYEAQ (reference sequence). This CDR3 contains 17 residues. V lost 5 bases and J lost 2, with 21 bases in between. The variable domain in full, with the rest retrieved from reference TRBV7-7 and TRBJ1-1, is GAGVSQSPRYKVTKRGQDVTLRCDPISSHATLYWYQQALGQGPEFLTYFNYEAQPDKSGLPSDRFSAERPEGSISTLTIQRTEQRDSAMYRCASSVAQQGSGNTEAFFGQGTRLTVV.

The chain links TRBV9 to TRBJ2-1; D not certain. The CDR3 consists of 15 residues. From germline, CDR1 is SGDLS and CDR2 YYNGEE. The V end was cut by 0 bases, the J end by 2 bases, with 9 bases between. The CDR3 sequence: CASSVEARAYNEQFF. The CDR3 DNA is TGTGCCAGCAGCGTAGAGGCTCGGGCCTACAATGAGCAGTTCTTC.

The chain employs TRBV6-1 and TRBJ2-1, with 12 bases that match TRBD1. The length of the CDR3 is 13 residues. Trimming at V came to 11 bases and at J to 8 bases, leaving 7 bases not matched to a gene. CDR1 MNHNS and CDR2 SASEGT come from the germline V gene. The CDR3 DNA is TGTGCCGGGCGGGACAGGGGGCAGTATGAGCAGTTCTTC. Its translation is CAGRDRGQYEQFF.

DNA of the CDR3: TGTGCCAGCAGTGAAGCGCCTCAGGGTTCTATAGGAAACACCATATATTTT. The encoded protein is CASSEAPQGSIGNTIYF. The rearrangement joins TRBV2 to TRBJ1-3; tentatively, D is TRBD1 (5 bases). V was clipped by 0 bases and J by 4 bases, with 16 bases between them. Germline CDR1 and CDR2: SNHLY and FYNNEI. The CDR3 totals 17 residues.

The genes are TRBV4-1 and TRBJ1-4, with D perhaps matching TRBD1 (6 bases). The CDR3 sequence is 22 residues long. Deletions cut 1 base from V and 8 bases from J, with 35 bases between. The V gene's germline CDR1 is MGHRA and CDR2 YSYEKL. CDR3 in DNA: TGCGCCAGCAGCCAAGCCCTCTCCCCTATTGGCCCAAGGGGGGGGCTAGAAGAAAAACTGTTTTTT. This gives the protein CASSQALSPIGPRGGLEEKLFF.

The chain joins TRBV5-1 to TRBJ2-3; D possibly corresponds to TRBD1 (6 bases). This CDR3 is built from 15 residues. Trimming left V 0 bases short and J 3 bases short, with 11 bases between. Per germline, CDR1 SGHRS and CDR2 YFSETQ. The CDR3 nucleotides read TGCGCCAGCAGCTTGGCAGGGGTTGGGACAGATACGCAGTATTTT. Its translation is CASSLAGVGTDTQYF.

In this sample, this clone turned up a few times. CDR3 sequence (DNA): TGTGCCAGCAGTTACATATCCGGGGAGCTGTTTTTT. This sequence encodes CASSYISGELFF. This chain uses TRBV6-6 with TRBJ2-2; D gene ambiguous. The V end was cut by 2 bases, the J end by 6 bases, with 4 bases between. Germline CDR1 reads MNHNY; CDR2 reads SVGAGI (reference sequence). This CDR3 contains 12 residues.

This clone was recorded once. The chain links TRBV5-1 to TRBJ1-2, with D maybe TRBD1 (5 bases). The length of the CDR3 is 16 residues. Trimming removed 0 bases at V and 3 bases at J, with 15 bases between. Germline CDR1 SGHRS, CDR2 YFSETQ. The CDR3 protein is CASSLDGSTAYYGYTF. In nucleotides, the CDR3 is TGCGCCAGCAGCTTGGATGGGTCGACAGCTTACTATGGCTACACCTTC.